This entry is about one T cell receptor (beta chain). The antigen is not known. CDR3 size: 14 residues. V shed 5 bases and J 5 bases; nucleotides not matched to a gene: 5. Germline CDR1 MDHEN, CDR2 SYDVKM. The sample comes from a study of radiotherapy plus CTLA-4 blockade in lung cancer. General study points: Subsequent to radiotherapy plus ipilimumab, tumor-derived TCR clones underwent expansion in blood.

TCRdb's table, derived via immunoSEQ multiplex PCR, lists solely in-frame clones and lacks some. The sample records some 110,000 clones, nearly 80% being singletons. This clonotype was obtained from a human donor with non-small cell lung cancer who had a partial response to radiotherapy plus ipilimumab. The J gene is TRBJ2-7, the V gene TRBV28; 11 bases align to TRBD2. The sequences come from peripheral blood, collected from a patient treated with radiotherapy plus ipilimumab. The CDR3 region has the DNA TGTGCCAGCAGTCTACTAGCGGGAGCCAACGAGCAGTACTTC. This encodes CASSLLAGANEQYF. Full variable domain (remainder filled in from reference TRBV28 and TRBJ2-7): DVKVTQSSRYLVKRTGEKVFLECVQDMDHENMFWYRQDPGLGLRLIYFSYDVKMKEKGDIPEGYSVSREKKERFSLILESASTNQTSMYLCASSLLAGANEQYFGPGTRLTVT.